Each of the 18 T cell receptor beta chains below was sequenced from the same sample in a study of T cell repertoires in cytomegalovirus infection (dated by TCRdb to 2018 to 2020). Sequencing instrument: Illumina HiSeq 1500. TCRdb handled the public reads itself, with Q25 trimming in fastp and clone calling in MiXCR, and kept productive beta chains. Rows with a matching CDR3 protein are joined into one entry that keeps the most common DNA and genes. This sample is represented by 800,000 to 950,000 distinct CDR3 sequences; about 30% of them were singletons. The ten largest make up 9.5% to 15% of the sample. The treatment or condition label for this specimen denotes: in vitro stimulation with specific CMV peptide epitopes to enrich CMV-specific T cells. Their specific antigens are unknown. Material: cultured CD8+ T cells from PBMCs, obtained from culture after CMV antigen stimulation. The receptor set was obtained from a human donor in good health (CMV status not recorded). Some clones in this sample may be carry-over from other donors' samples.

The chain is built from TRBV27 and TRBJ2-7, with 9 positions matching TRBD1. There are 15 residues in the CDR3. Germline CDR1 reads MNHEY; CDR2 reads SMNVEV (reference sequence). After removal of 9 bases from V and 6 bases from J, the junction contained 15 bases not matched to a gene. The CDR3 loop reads CARRDRESLGGEQYV. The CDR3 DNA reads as TGTGCCAGACGGGACAGGGAAAGCCTCGGGGGCGAGCAGTACGTC.

This CDR3 is CASQVGRNFYEQYF. The CDR3 DNA sequence: TGTGCCAGCCAGGTCGGGCGGAATTTCTACGAGCAGTACTTC. The rearrangement joins TRBV6-8 to TRBJ2-7, with no clear D. The CDR3 is made up of 14 amino acids. Trimming shortened V by 8 bases and J by 3 bases, and 17 bases separated the two germline ends. CDR1 and CDR2 (germline): MNHGY, SAAAGT.

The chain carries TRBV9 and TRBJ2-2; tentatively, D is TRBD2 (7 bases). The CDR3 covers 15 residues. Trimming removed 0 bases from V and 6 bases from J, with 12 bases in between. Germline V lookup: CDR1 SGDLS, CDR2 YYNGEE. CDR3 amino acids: CASSVGGGASGELFF. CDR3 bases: TGTGCCAGCAGCGTAGGTGGGGGGGCGTCCGGGGAGCTGTTTTTT.

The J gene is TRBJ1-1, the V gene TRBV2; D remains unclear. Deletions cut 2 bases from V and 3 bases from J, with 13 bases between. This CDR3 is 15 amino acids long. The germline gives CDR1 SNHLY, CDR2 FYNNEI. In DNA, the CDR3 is TGTGCCAGCAGTGAACAACCGAAGGCTTACACTGAAGCTTTCTTT. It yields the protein CASSEQPKAYTEAFF. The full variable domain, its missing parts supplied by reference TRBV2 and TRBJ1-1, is EPEVTQTPSHQVTQMGQEVILRCVPISNHLYFYWYRQILGQKVEFLVSFYNNEISEKSEIFDDQFSVERPDGSNFTLKIRSTKLEDSAMYFCASSEQPKAYTEAFFGQGTRLTVV.

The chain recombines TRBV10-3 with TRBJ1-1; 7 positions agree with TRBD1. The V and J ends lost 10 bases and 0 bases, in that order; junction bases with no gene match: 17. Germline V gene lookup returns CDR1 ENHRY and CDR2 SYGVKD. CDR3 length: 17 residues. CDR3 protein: CASSMGQRRGMNTEAFF. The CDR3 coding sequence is TGTGCCAGCTCTATGGGACAGCGAAGAGGGATGAACACTGAAGCTTTCTTT.

CDR3 sequence reads: CASSYSSGVPYNEQFF. In DNA form, the CDR3 reads TGTGCCAGCAGTTACTCGAGCGGGGTACCCTACAATGAGCAGTTCTTC. This chain links TRBV6-5 with TRBJ2-1; 7 bases align to TRBD2. Germline assignment: CDR1 MNHEY and CDR2 SVGAGI. This CDR3 is built from 16 residues. The J segment lost 2 bases and the V segment lost 0 bases, leaving 4 bases of the junction unmatched.

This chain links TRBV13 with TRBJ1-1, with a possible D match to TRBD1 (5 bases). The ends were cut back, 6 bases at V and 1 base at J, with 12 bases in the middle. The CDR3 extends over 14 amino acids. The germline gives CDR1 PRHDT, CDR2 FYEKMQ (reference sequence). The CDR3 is CASRSMGPNTEAFF. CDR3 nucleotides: TGTGCCAGCAGATCGATGGGGCCGAACACTGAAGCTTTCTTT.

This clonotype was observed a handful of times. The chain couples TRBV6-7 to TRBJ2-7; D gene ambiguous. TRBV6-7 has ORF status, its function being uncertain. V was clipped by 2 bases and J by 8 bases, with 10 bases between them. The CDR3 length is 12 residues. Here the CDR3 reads CASSYEAVQQYV. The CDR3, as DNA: TGTGCCAGCAGTTACGAGGCGGTGCAGCAGTACGTC.

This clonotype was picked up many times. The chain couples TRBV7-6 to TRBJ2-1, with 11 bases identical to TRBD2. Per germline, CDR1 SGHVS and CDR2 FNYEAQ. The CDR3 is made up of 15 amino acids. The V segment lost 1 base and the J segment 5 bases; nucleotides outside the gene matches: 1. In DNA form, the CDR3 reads TGTGCCAGCAGCTTAGGACTAGCGGGAAACAATGAGCAGTTCTTC. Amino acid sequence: CASSLGLAGNNEQFF.

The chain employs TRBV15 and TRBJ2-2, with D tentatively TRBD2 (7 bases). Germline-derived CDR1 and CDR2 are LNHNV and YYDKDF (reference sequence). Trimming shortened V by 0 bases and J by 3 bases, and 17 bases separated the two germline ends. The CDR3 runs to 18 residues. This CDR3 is CATSRDSGGGAYTGELFF. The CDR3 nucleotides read TGTGCCACCAGCAGAGATTCTGGGGGGGGCGCGTACACCGGGGAGCTGTTTTTT.

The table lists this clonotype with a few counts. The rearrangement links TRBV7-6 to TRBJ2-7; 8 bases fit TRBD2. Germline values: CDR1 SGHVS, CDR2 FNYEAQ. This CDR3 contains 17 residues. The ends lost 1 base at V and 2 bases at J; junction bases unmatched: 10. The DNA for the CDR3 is TGTGCCAGCAGCTTAGGGGCGGGGGGCCCCATAACCTACGAGCAGTACTTC. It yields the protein CASSLGAGGPITYEQYF.

CDR3 region: CATRRGGDGYTF. Here the CDR3 DNA reads TGTGCCACCCGAAGAGGGGGGGATGGCTACACCTTC. The V and J genes are TRBV5-3 and TRBJ1-2; D perhaps matches TRBD1 (6 bases). TRBV5-3 is noted as an ORF with a role that remains uncertain. Trimming pared 9 bases from V and 6 bases from J, leaving 15 bases between. This CDR3 is built from 12 residues.

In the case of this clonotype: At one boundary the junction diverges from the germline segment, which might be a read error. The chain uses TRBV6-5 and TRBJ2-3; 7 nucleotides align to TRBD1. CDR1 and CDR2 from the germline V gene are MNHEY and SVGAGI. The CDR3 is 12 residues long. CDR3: CASTSDRVTQYF. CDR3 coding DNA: TGTGCCAGCACCTCTGACAGGGTCACGCAATATTTT.

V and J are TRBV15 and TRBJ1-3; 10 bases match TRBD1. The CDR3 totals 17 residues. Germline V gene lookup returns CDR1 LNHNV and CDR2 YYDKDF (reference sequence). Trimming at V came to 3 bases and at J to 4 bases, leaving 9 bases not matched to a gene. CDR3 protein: CATSRSKGQGIGNTIYF. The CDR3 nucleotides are TGTGCCACCAGCAGGAGCAAGGGACAGGGGATCGGAAACACCATATATTTT.

CDR3 sequence reads: CASSCPTGNEQYV. The CDR3 DNA reads as TGTGCCAGCAGTTGCCCGACAGGGAACGAGCAGTACGTC. The genes are TRBV6-5 and TRBJ2-7, with 7 bases that match TRBD1. Per the germline V gene, CDR1 is MNHEY and CDR2 is SVGAGI. The CDR3 sequence is 13 residues long. The V and J ends lost 4 bases and 5 bases, in that order; junction bases with no gene match: 5.

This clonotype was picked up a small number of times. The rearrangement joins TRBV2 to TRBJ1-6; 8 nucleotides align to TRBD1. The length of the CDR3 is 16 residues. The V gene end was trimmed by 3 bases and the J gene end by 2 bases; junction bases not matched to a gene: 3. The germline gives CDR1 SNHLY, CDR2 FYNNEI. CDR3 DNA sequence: TGTGCCAGCAGTGAGGACAGGGAGACCTATAATTCACCCCTCCACTTT. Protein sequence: CASSEDRETYNSPLHF.

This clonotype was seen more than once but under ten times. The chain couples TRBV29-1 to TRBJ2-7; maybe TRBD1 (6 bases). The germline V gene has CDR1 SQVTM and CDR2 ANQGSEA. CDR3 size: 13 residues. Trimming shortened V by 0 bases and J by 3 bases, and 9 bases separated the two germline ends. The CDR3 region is CSVEDSGDYEQYF. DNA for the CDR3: TGCAGCGTTGAAGATTCAGGGGACTACGAGCAGTACTTC.

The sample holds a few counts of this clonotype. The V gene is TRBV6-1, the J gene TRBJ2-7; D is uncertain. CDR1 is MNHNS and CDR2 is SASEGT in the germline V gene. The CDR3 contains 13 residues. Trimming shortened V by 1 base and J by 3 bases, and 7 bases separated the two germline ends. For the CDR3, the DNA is TGTGCCAGCAGTGAAGAGGGTTACTACGAGCAGTACGTC. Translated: CASSEEGYYEQYV.